This T cell receptor beta chain was observed in a study of a mutant IDH1 vaccine in newly diagnosed glioma. In the study overall: In weeks 1, 3, 5, 7, 11, 15, 19 and 23, patients were vaccinated. Radiotherapy alone preceded vaccination by 4-6 weeks; alternatively, vaccination started with temozolomide cycles.

Study-wide findings and caveats: Pseudoprogression showed no apparent link to changes in top peripheral T cell clonotypes. Patients mounted vaccine-induced immune responses in approximately 94% of cases.

For this clone: What it recognizes is unknown.

The sample's time point: week 5, during vaccination. Every vaccination contained 300 ug of the mutant IDH1 20-mer peptide and was paired with topical imiquimod. Assay: immunoSEQ multiplex PCR; the TCRdb copy retains only in-frame clones and omits some. Of about 25,000 clones listed, 77% are singletons. This material consisted of PBMCs, taken from a glioma patient whose treatment included an IDH1 peptide vaccine. The receptor was isolated from a man aged 35 to 55 with glioma.

CDR3 in DNA: TGTGCCTTCAGAGGGGACACAAACACCGGGGAGCTGTTTTTT. Protein: CAFRGDTNTGELFF. The chain couples TRBV30 to TRBJ2-2; weak D call: TRBD1 (6 bases). CDR1 GTSNPN and CDR2 SVGIG come from the germline V gene (reference sequence). Trimming took off 7 bases at V and 2 bases at J, with 14 bases between the two ends. This CDR3 has 14 amino acids.